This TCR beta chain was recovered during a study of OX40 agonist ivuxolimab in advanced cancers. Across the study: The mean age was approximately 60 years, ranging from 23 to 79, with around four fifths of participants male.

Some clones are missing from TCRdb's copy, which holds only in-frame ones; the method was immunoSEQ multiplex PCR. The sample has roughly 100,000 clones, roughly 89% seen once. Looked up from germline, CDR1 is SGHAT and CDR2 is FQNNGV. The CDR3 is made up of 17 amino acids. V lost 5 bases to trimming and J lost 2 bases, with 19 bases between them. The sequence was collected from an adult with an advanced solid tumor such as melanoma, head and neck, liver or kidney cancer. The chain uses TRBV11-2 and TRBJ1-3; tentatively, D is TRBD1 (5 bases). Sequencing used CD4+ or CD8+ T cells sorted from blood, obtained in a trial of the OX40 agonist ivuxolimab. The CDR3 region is CASSPRRDSVPGNTIYF. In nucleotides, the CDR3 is TGTGCCAGCAGCCCAAGGCGGGACTCGGTTCCTGGAAACACCATATATTTT.